Listed below are T cell receptor beta chains from one sample, sequenced in a study of blood T cell repertoires in COVID-19. The data were produced by immunoSEQ multiplex PCR, yet TCRdb's version contains in-frame clones alone and is incomplete. The sample includes about 160,000 clones, approximately 79% of them seen just once. The sequencing input was peripheral blood. These receptors all stem from a woman in her 40s with COVID-19, enrolled during active disease. CDR3s include the opening cysteine and the closing phenylalanine or tryptophan. Size tells how often a clone was seen (once, few, many) or the class of an expanded clone, and some rows leave it out.

TRBV27	TRBJ2-7	once	CASSKTGTGWLEQYF
TRBV6-5	TRBJ1-2	few	CASSYTRPGGNYGYTF
TRBV7-9	TRBJ1-2	-	CASSLVGGYTF
TRBV7-9	TRBJ1-4	-	CASSWGTGSNEKLFF
TRBV6-5	TRBJ1-3	-	CASRPQGGNTIYF
TRBV6-5	TRBJ1-1	-	CASSYRGDEAFF
TRBV4-2	TRBJ1-1	-	CASSQETGGLNTEAFF
TRBV3-1/TRBV3-2	TRBJ1-1	few	CASSQVPGSEAFF
TRBV4-1	TRBJ1-2	-	CASSQGEGVVYGYTF
TRBV6-2/TRBV6-3	TRBJ2-2	-	CASSEWNTGELFF
TRBV5-8	TRBJ1-4	-	CASSSGFELFF
TRBV7-3	TRBJ2-1	once	CASSRVQGNEQFF
TRBV6-1	TRBJ1-1	-	CASSEGSVNTEAFF
TRBV19	TRBJ2-3	-	CATKNAGTGSTDTQYF
TRBV7-9	TRBJ2-1	-	CASRTGLAASYNEQFF
TRBV7-2	TRBJ2-5	-	CASSLVSGTSGRETQYF
TRBV5-8	TRBJ1-1	-	CASRPGTGRRGVEAFF
TRBV10-3	TRBJ2-1	-	CAIRELAGGDEQFF
TRBV2	TRBJ1-5	-	CASSLRSRTYQPQHF
TRBV3-1/TRBV3-2	TRBJ1-6	once	CASSRTDGSPLHF
TRBV11-2	TRBJ2-2	few	CASSFGSSIGTGELFF
TRBV6-6	TRBJ2-2	-	CASQRGGAGGELFF
TRBV7-3	TRBJ2-1	-	CASSSQPTLAGAYNEQFF
TRBV30	TRBJ1-2	-	CAWTAPGGLGGYTF
TRBV6-1	TRBJ2-7	-	CASSERAGVSYEQYF
TRBV7-8	TRBJ1-6	-	CASSLPGYNSPLHF